Below, one TCR beta chain is given with its context. Its antigen is unidentified. These data are taken from a study of shared clonotypes between healthy human individuals. CDR3 length: 14 amino acids. V was trimmed by 4 bases and J by 4 bases, leaving 11 bases between them. The germline V gene has CDR1 LNHDA and CDR2 SQIVND (reference sequence). Per the study methods: ImmunoSEQ yielded junction-only sequences lacking quality scores, so filtering differed. TCRdb keeps only in-frame clones here, not all; method: immunoSEQ multiplex PCR. V and J calls and clone size come straight from that table; D and trimming were deduced from the DNA. Here the sample spans around 600,000 clones, more than 95% being singletons. Study findings and constraints: An anticipated effect of sequencing depth on clonotype sharing among donors was recognized.

The genes are TRBV19 and TRBJ1-5; D call uncertain. The source of this sequence is a woman younger than 45 in good health. Sequencing was performed on naive CD4+ T cells sorted from blood. Sample subset: CD45RA+ positively selected. CDR3 sequence (DNA): TGTGCCAGTAGTAATACGGCGGGGAATCAGCCCCAGCATTTT. It is translated as CASSNTAGNQPQHF.